Presented here are 27 T cell receptor beta chains from one specimen sequenced in a study of T cell responses to AZD1222 COVID-19 vaccine. Profiled with immunoSEQ multiplex PCR; TCRdb holds only in-frame clones, not every one. The sample records tens of thousands of clones, 88% being singletons. Sequenced material: peripheral blood, taken 28 days after the second AZD1222 dose. These receptors all stem from an adult who received the AZD1222 COVID-19 vaccine.

The chain combines TRBV20-1 with TRBJ1-5; D possibly corresponds to TRBD1 (5 bases). V lost 3 bases to trimming and J lost 7 bases, with 10 bases between them. Germline V gene sequence: CDR1 DFQATT, CDR2 SNEGSKA (reference sequence). The CDR3 has 12 residues. The CDR3 nucleotides read TGCAGTGCTAGTTCCCGGGGGCAGCCCCAGCATTTT. This gives the protein CSASSRGQPQHF.

In nucleotides, the CDR3 is TGTGCCAGCTCAAGGGGTGGTGACACTGAAGCTTTCTTT. Its protein product is CASSRGGDTEAFF. The chain couples TRBV18 to TRBJ1-1; weak D call: TRBD1 (5 bases). V lost 5 bases and J lost 3, with 10 bases in between. Germline lookup yields CDR1 KGHSH and CDR2 LQKENI. The CDR3 extends over 13 amino acids.

The rearrangement joins TRBV12-3 or TRBV12-4 to TRBJ1-1; D gene unclear. V lost 5 bases and J lost 7, with 11 bases in between. The CDR3 runs 12 residues. The CDR3 region is CASSPGSVEAFF. The CDR3 nucleotides read TGTGCCAGCAGTCCCGGGTCAGTTGAAGCTTTCTTT.

The chain couples TRBV27 to TRBJ2-7; tentatively, D is TRBD1 (6 bases). Trimming cost V 3 bases and J 5 bases, with 11 bases left between them. Germline lookup yields CDR1 MNHEY and CDR2 SMNVEV (reference sequence). CDR3 length: 13 residues. DNA for the CDR3: TGTGCCAGCAGTTTGGGTCAGGGGAACGAGCAGTACTTC. Residues: CASSLGQGNEQYF.

Details on this clone: One end of the junction fails to match germline, which may point to a read error. Different DNA sequences within this sample yield the same CDR3. The chain couples TRBV15 to TRBJ2-1, with TRBD1 matching over 7 bases. Germline-derived CDR1 and CDR2 are LNHNV and YYDKDF (reference sequence). The CDR3 length is 16 residues. The CDR3 sequence is CATSAENRGLYNEQFF. DNA for the CDR3: TGTGCCACCAGCGCTGAGAACAGGGGCCTTTACAATGAACAGTTCTTC.

The chain uses TRBV6-5 and TRBJ2-2, with 10 bases lining up with TRBD1. After removal of 8 bases from V and 3 bases from J, the junction contained 0 bases not matched to a gene. From germline, CDR1 is MNHEY and CDR2 SVGAGI. The CDR3 runs to 13 residues. The CDR3 sequence: CASGTGDTGELFF. The CDR3 DNA reads as TGTGCCAGCGGGACAGGGGACACCGGGGAGCTGTTTTTT.

The J gene is TRBJ1-6, the V gene TRBV2, with a tentative D call TRBD1 (6 bases). Trimming removed 3 bases from V and 6 bases from J, with 15 bases in between. Germline CDR1 and CDR2: SNHLY and FYNNEI. The CDR3 totals 16 residues. Written as DNA, the CDR3 is TGTGCCAGCAGTGAGAGGACAGTACTAACTAATTCACCCCTCCACTTT. It codes for CASSERTVLTNSPLHF.

The rearrangement joins TRBV12-3 or TRBV12-4 to TRBJ1-6; D gene ambiguous. The CDR3 spans 11 residues. With 6 bases removed from V and 10 bases from J, the gap between germline ends came to 7 bases. The CDR3 DNA reads as TGTGCCAGCAGCCCCGGGTCACCCCTCCACTTT. Amino acid sequence: CASSPGSPLHF.

The chain uses TRBV3-1 (or the pseudogene TRBV3-2) and TRBJ1-2; TRBD1 might be the D (6 bases). In germline, CDR1 is LGHDT, CDR2 YNNKEL (reference sequence). The CDR3 is made up of 13 amino acids. V shed 0 bases and J shed 13 bases, with 15 bases lying between them. CDR3 in amino acids: CASSQDRGGRSTF. The CDR3 region has the DNA TGTGCCAGCAGCCAAGATCGGGGGGGGCGGAGCACCTTC.

V usage is TRBV5-5 and J usage is TRBJ1-1, with D uncertain. The CDR3 consists of 13 residues. In germline, CDR1 is SGHKS, CDR2 YYEKEE (reference sequence). Trimming took 5 bases from V and 6 from J, leaving 14 bases between them. The CDR3 bases are TGTGCCAGCAGAACCGTGACTGGAGCTGAAGCTTTCTTT. Translated, it gives CASRTVTGAEAFF.

As DNA, the CDR3 is TGCAGCGTTTGGCTGGTGACAGGGGATTATGGCTACACCTTC. It codes for CSVWLVTGDYGYTF. The rearrangement uses TRBV29-1 and TRBJ1-2; TRBD1 agrees at 8 bases. J was trimmed by 5 bases and V by 5 bases; bases with no gene match: 10. The CDR3 runs 14 residues. The germline V gene encodes CDR1 SQVTM and CDR2 ANQGSEA.

The chain recombines TRBV11-1 with TRBJ2-4, with D possibly TRBD2 on 6 matching bases. CDR1 SGHAT and CDR2 FQDESV come from the germline V gene (reference sequence). Deletions cut 6 bases from V and 5 bases from J, with 17 bases between. This CDR3 comprises 15 residues. The CDR3 sequence is CASSRGGLSENIQYF. The CDR3 coding sequence is TGTGCCAGCAGTAGAGGAGGGTTGTCCGAAAACATTCAGTACTTC. The full variable domain, rest sourced from reference TRBV11-1 and TRBJ2-4, is EAEVAQSPRYKITEKSQAVAFWCDPISGHATLYWYRQILGQGPELLVQFQDESVVDDSQLPKDRFSAERLKGVDSTLKIQPAELGDSAMYLCASSRGGLSENIQYFGAGTRLSVL.

The gene calls are TRBV19 and TRBJ1-6; D remains unclear. There are 13 residues in the CDR3. Germline V gene lookup returns CDR1 LNHDA and CDR2 SQIVND (reference sequence). V lost 8 bases and J lost 5, with 10 bases in between. The CDR3 loop is CASAQSNNSPLHF. CDR3 in DNA: TGTGCCAGTGCACAGTCAAATAATTCACCCCTCCACTTT. Combining the CDR3 with reference TRBV19 and TRBJ1-6 gives the whole variable domain DGGITQSPKYLFRKEGQNVTLSCEQNLNHDAMYWYRQDPGQGLRLIYYSQIVNDFQKGDIAEGYSVSREKKESFPLTVTSAQKNPTAFYLCASAQSNNSPLHFGNGTRLTVT.

The chain is built from TRBV7-8 and TRBJ2-3; 15 positions match TRBD2. Per germline, CDR1 SGHVS and CDR2 FQNEAQ. CDR3 length: 18 residues. J was trimmed by 0 bases and V by 7 bases; bases with no gene match: 8. CDR3: CASNEGTSGRLSTDTQYF. DNA of the CDR3: TGTGCCAGCAATGAAGGGACTAGCGGGAGGCTCAGCACAGATACGCAGTATTTT.

The chain uses TRBV6-6 and TRBJ2-2; 12 bases fit TRBD2. Germline lookup yields CDR1 MNHNY and CDR2 SVGAGI (reference sequence). The J segment lost 3 bases and the V segment lost 5 bases, leaving 4 bases of the junction unmatched. CDR3 length equals 16 residues. The CDR3 reads CASSRLAGVDTGELFF. As DNA, the CDR3 is TGTGCCAGCAGTCGACTAGCGGGAGTCGACACCGGGGAGCTGTTTTTT.

The V gene is TRBV6-5, the J gene TRBJ2-1, with 8 bases aligning to TRBD2. V was clipped by 0 bases and J by 3 bases; unmatched bases: 4. The CDR3 runs to 16 residues. The V gene's germline CDR1 is MNHEY and CDR2 SVGAGI. CDR3 bases: TGTGCCAGCAGTTACTCAAGCGGGAGTGGCTACAATGAGCAGTTCTTC. Encoded protein: CASSYSSGSGYNEQFF.

The chain employs TRBV6-5 and TRBJ1-5, with D possibly TRBD1 on 5 matching bases. Trimming stripped 6 bases from V and 5 bases from J, with 11 bases between. Germline V gene sequence: CDR1 MNHEY, CDR2 SVGAGI. The CDR3 has 13 amino acids. The chain's CDR3 is CASRKDRDQPQHF. CDR3 nucleotides: TGTGCCAGCAGGAAAGACAGAGATCAGCCCCAGCATTTT.

J is TRBJ1-1 and V is TRBV11-3, with D unclear. The germline V gene has CDR1 SGHNT and CDR2 YENEEA. The CDR3 is made up of 17 amino acids. Trimming took off 3 bases at V and 0 bases at J, with 17 bases between the two ends. The DNA of the CDR3 is TGTGCCAGCAGCTTCCTGAGGGCAACTAGGGTGAACACTGAAGCTTTCTTT. Its translation is CASSFLRATRVNTEAFF. Supplemented by reference TRBV11-3 and TRBJ1-1, the full variable domain reads EAGVVQSPRYKIIEKKQPVAFWCNPISGHNTLYWYLQNLGQGPELLIRYENEEAVDDSQLPKDRFSAERLKGVDSTLKIQPAELGDSAVYLCASSFLRATRVNTEAFFGQGTRLTVV.

Written as DNA, the CDR3 is TGTGCCAGCAGTGAGAGGGGGTCAGAAGCTGATACGCAGTATTTT. Translating gives CASSERGSEADTQYF. The chain links TRBV6-1 to TRBJ2-3; D perhaps matches TRBD1 (6 bases). Trimming shortened V by 3 bases and J by 6 bases, and 16 bases separated the two germline ends. Germline V gives CDR1 MNHNS, CDR2 SASEGT. CDR3 length equals 15 residues.

The CDR3: CASRPSGGDTEAFF. The CDR3 DNA is TGTGCCAGCAGACCATCCGGGGGGGACACTGAAGCTTTCTTT. The chain couples TRBV27 to TRBJ1-1; tentatively, D is TRBD1 (5 bases). Trimming left V 6 bases short and J 3 bases short, with 14 bases between. CDR1 MNHEY and CDR2 SMNVEV come from the germline V gene (reference sequence). This CDR3 contains 14 residues.

This chain connects TRBV7-6 to TRBJ2-5; 9 bases fit TRBD2. This CDR3 is built from 17 residues. The germline CDR1 and CDR2 sequences are SGHVS and FNYEAQ. Trimming removed 5 bases from V and 4 bases from J; junction bases left unmatched: 14. As DNA, the CDR3 is TGTGCCAGCAGCGCCCTGGTGCGGGGGGGCCGGGGAGAGACCCAGTACTTC. Translation: CASSALVRGGRGETQYF.

The chain joins TRBV2 to TRBJ1-5; no clear D. The CDR3 consists of 14 residues. From germline, CDR1 is SNHLY and CDR2 FYNNEI. With 8 bases removed from V and 0 bases from J, the gap between germline ends came to 11 bases. CDR3 bases: TGTGCCAGCGGAGATACAGATAGCAATCAGCCCCAGCATTTT. This translates into CASGDTDSNQPQHF. The entire variable domain, with the rest obtained from reference TRBV2 and TRBJ1-5, is as follows: EPEVTQTPSHQVTQMGQEVILRCVPISNHLYFYWYRQILGQKVEFLVSFYNNEISEKSEIFDDQFSVERPDGSNFTLKIRSTKLEDSAMYFCASGDTDSNQPQHFGDGTRLSIL.

This rearrangement joins TRBV11-2 to TRBJ2-3, with a weak D call TRBD2 (5 bases). Germline V gene sequence: CDR1 SGHAT, CDR2 FQNNGV. CDR3 length: 14 amino acids. V lost 2 bases, J lost 5 bases, and 11 bases lay in between. The CDR3 DNA sequence: TGTGCCAGCAGCTTAATGGGGAGTGGAGATACGCAGTATTTT. Translating it yields CASSLMGSGDTQYF.

This chain connects TRBV29-1 to TRBJ1-2; D may be TRBD1 (6 bases). The germline CDR1 and CDR2 sequences are SQVTM and ANQGSEA. This CDR3 is 15 amino acids long. V dropped 0 bases and J dropped 1 base, with 12 bases sitting between them. The CDR3 DNA is TGCAGCGTTGAAGATCCGGGGGCGGGTAACTATGGCTACACCTTC. Its translation: CSVEDPGAGNYGYTF. The full variable domain, its missing parts supplied by reference TRBV29-1 and TRBJ1-2, is SAVISQKPSRDICQRGTSLTIQCQVDSQVTMMFWYRQQPGQSLTLIATANQGSEATYESGFVIDKFPISRPNLTFSTLTVSNMSPEDSSIYLCSVEDPGAGNYGYTFGSGTRLTVV.

The rearrangement uses TRBV9 and TRBJ1-2, with 9 bases identical to TRBD1. The germline V gene encodes CDR1 SGDLS and CDR2 YYNGEE. The ends lost 4 bases at V and 7 bases at J; junction bases unmatched: 8. This CDR3 is built from 14 residues. The CDR3 sequence is CASSPGQGLVGYTF. The DNA for the CDR3 is TGTGCCAGCAGCCCCGGACAGGGGTTAGTTGGCTACACCTTC.

The chain combines TRBV6-5 with TRBJ1-1, with 9 bases matching TRBD1. The CDR3 covers 12 residues. Germline CDR1 MNHEY, CDR2 SVGAGI. With 7 bases clipped from V and 10 bases from J, the junction kept 7 bases outside the gene matches. The CDR3 spells CASKEGQGSAFF. CDR3 coding DNA: TGTGCCAGCAAGGAGGGACAGGGATCAGCTTTCTTT.

This clone was observed a handful of times. The CDR3 DNA reads TGTGCCATCAGTGGGGCAGGGAACACTGAAGCTTTCTTT. Amino acids: CAISGAGNTEAFF. The V and J genes are TRBV10-3 and TRBJ1-1; D gene ambiguous. The CDR3 is made up of 13 amino acids. Looked up from germline, CDR1 is ENHRY and CDR2 is SYGVKD. V lost 4 bases to trimming and J lost 1 base, with 7 bases between them.